What follows is one T cell receptor (beta chain) and its context. The data stem from a study of preoperative IRX-2 immunotherapy in early breast cancer. Clones were sequenced by immunoSEQ multiplex PCR, and TCRdb holds only the in-frame ones, with some missing. The sample lists about 43,000 clones, about 95% occurring once. This CDR3 has 13 residues. The V gene lost 6 bases and the J gene lost 5 bases, with 14 bases spanning the gap. The germline V gene encodes CDR1 SNHLY and CDR2 FYNNEI. The treatment is: preoperative locoregional IRX-2 cytokine immunotherapy. V and J are TRBV2 and TRBJ2-7; D is tentatively TRBD1 or TRBD2 (5 bases each). The specimen comprised tumor tissue, sampled after IRX-2 immunotherapy. The source is a human donor with breast cancer. The CDR3 DNA reads as TGTGCCAGCAGAGAGGGGTTTATCCACGAGCAGTACTTC. It translates to CASREGFIHEQYF.